This TCR beta chain is from a study of blood T cell repertoires in COVID-19. TCRdb's copy holds only in-frame clones and misses some; the assay was immunoSEQ multiplex PCR. The data contain about 130,000 clones, roughly four fifths of them singletons. From germline, CDR1 is SGHNT and CDR2 YYREEE (reference sequence). J was trimmed by 6 bases and V by 4 bases; bases with no gene match: 6. The CDR3 extends over 13 amino acids. V and J are TRBV5-4 and TRBJ1-1, with 7 bases identical to TRBD1. This clonotype was obtained from a man aged 50 to 60 who had recovered from COVID-19. Input material: PBMCs or T cells enriched from blood (not recorded which). The DNA for the CDR3 is TGTGCCAGCAGCCTCACAGGGGATCCTGAAGCTTTCTTT. Encoded protein: CASSLTGDPEAFF.